This T cell receptor beta chain was identified in a study of cytomegalovirus exposure and HLA in healthy donors. The study, taken as a whole, reports: Investigators reported 164 TCR beta chains as tied to cytomegalovirus.

This clone came up a few times. Antigen unknown. It was with 60 Vbeta and 13 Jbeta primers that the PCR ran. The method was immunoSEQ multiplex PCR; TCRdb's version includes in-frame clones alone and lacks a portion of them. The profile shows 100,000 to 150,000 clones, 60% to 80% of them singletons. Sequenced material: PBMCs. The receptor was derived from a male donor in good health and CMV-seronegative.

CDR3 residues: CASSPRPEGAFF. CDR3 sequence (DNA): TGTGCCAGCAGCCCGCGGCCGGAGGGAGCTTTCTTT. V usage is TRBV7-9 and J usage is TRBJ1-1; the D is unclear. Trimming took 5 bases from V and 10 from J, leaving 14 bases between them. Germline V gene sequence: CDR1 SEHNR, CDR2 FQNEAQ (reference sequence). There are 12 residues in the CDR3.